The rows below give T cell receptor beta chains drawn from one sample of a study of cytomegalovirus exposure and HLA in healthy donors. Libraries were prepared by immunoSEQ multiplex PCR; TCRdb keeps only in-frame clonotypes and omits some of them. The repertoire holds 100,000 to 150,000 clones, with over 15% as singletons. The sequenced material came from PBMCs. The receptors here all came from a woman between 18 and 30 years old in good health and CMV-seronegative. Both conserved end residues are part of each CDR3. Fields, in order: clone size, J gene, V gene, D gene, CDR3 DNA, CDR3 protein. The D gene is left open where the match is weak. Size tells how often a clone was seen (once, few, many) or the class of an expanded clone, and some rows leave it out.

abundance: .; j_gene: TRBJ2-1; v_gene: TRBV6-6; d_gene: .; CDR3nt: TGTGCCAGCAGTTACTCGAGTTGGGAGCAGTTCTTC; CDR3aa: CASSYSSWEQFF
abundance: few; j_gene: TRBJ1-5; v_gene: TRBV28; d_gene: TRBD1; CDR3nt: TGTGCCAGCAGTTTACGAGGGGGCGGGCCCCAGCATTTT; CDR3aa: CASSLRGGGPQHF
abundance: few; j_gene: TRBJ1-4; v_gene: TRBV7-9; d_gene: .; CDR3nt: TGTGCCAGCAGCTTAGACCTAGCAGGTGAAAAACTGTTTTTT; CDR3aa: CASSLDLAGEKLFF
abundance: .; j_gene: TRBJ1-4; v_gene: TRBV7-9; d_gene: .; CDR3nt: TGTGCCAGCAGCCAAGACAGCCTAATGAAAAAACTGTTTTTT; CDR3aa: CASSQDSLMKKLFF
abundance: few; j_gene: TRBJ2-5; v_gene: TRBV28; d_gene: TRBD2; CDR3nt: TGTGCCAGCAGCCCCGGCGGGGGAGAGACCCAGTACTTC; CDR3aa: CASSPGGGETQYF
abundance: few; j_gene: TRBJ1-3; v_gene: TRBV23-1; d_gene: TRBD1; CDR3nt: TGCGCCAGCACAGCTTATGCGACAGGGGGCGTCCGAGTCCGAAACACCATATATTTT; CDR3aa: CASTAYATGGVRVRNTIYF
abundance: .; j_gene: TRBJ2-7; v_gene: TRBV5-1; d_gene: TRBD2; CDR3nt: TGCGCCAGCAAAAAGGACGGGAGGGGGTGGAGCGAGCAGTACTTC; CDR3aa: CASKKDGRGWSEQYF
abundance: .; j_gene: TRBJ2-4; v_gene: TRBV9; d_gene: TRBD2; CDR3nt: TGTGCCAGCAGCGTTTCCTCAGCGGGAGGTAACATTCAGTACTTC; CDR3aa: CASSVSSAGGNIQYF
abundance: few; j_gene: TRBJ2-7; v_gene: TRBV5-1; d_gene: .; CDR3nt: TGCGCCAGCAGGGCATACTCCGGGACAAGCGACTACGAGCAGTACTTC; CDR3aa: CASRAYSGTSDYEQYF
abundance: few; j_gene: TRBJ2-1; v_gene: TRBV5-4; d_gene: TRBD2; CDR3nt: TGTGCCAGCAGCTCCGTAGCGGGAGGTTATGCTGAGCAGTTCTTC; CDR3aa: CASSSVAGGYAEQFF
abundance: .; j_gene: TRBJ1-3; v_gene: TRBV6-1; d_gene: TRBD1; CDR3nt: TGTGCCAGCCTACAGGGGCGCTCTGGAAACACCATATATTTT; CDR3aa: CASLQGRSGNTIYF
abundance: .; j_gene: TRBJ1-6; v_gene: TRBV6-1; d_gene: .; CDR3nt: TGTGCCAGCAGGGTAACGGGGGGTTTGGATTCACCCCTCCACTTT; CDR3aa: CASRVTGGLDSPLHF
abundance: few; j_gene: TRBJ2-2; v_gene: TRBV20-1; d_gene: .; CDR3nt: TGCAGTGCTTCCCGGACCGGGGAGCTGTTTTTT; CDR3aa: CSASRTGELFF
abundance: .; j_gene: TRBJ2-3; v_gene: TRBV6-1; d_gene: TRBD1; CDR3nt: TGTGCCAGCAGTGGCGAGGGGGCATCCGTTAGCACAGATACGCAGTATTTT; CDR3aa: CASSGEGASVSTDTQYF
abundance: .; j_gene: TRBJ2-1; v_gene: TRBV18; d_gene: .; CDR3nt: TGTGCCAGCTCACCACCAGAGCGAGTTTCCTACAATGAGCAGTTCTTC; CDR3aa: CASSPPERVSYNEQFF
abundance: few; j_gene: TRBJ1-3; v_gene: TRBV28; d_gene: .; CDR3nt: TGTGCCAGCAGGAGACGGAGCTCTGGAAACACCATATATTTT; CDR3aa: CASRRRSSGNTIYF
abundance: few; j_gene: TRBJ2-6; v_gene: TRBV28; d_gene: .; CDR3nt: TGTGCCACCGAGCCATCAGGGAACTCTGGGGCCAACGTCCTGACTTTC; CDR3aa: CATEPSGNSGANVLTF
abundance: few; j_gene: TRBJ2-7; v_gene: TRBV5-6; d_gene: TRBD1; CDR3nt: TGTGCCAGCAGCCTAACAGGGGGCGCGGTTGGCGAGCAGTACTTC; CDR3aa: CASSLTGGAVGEQYF
abundance: few; j_gene: TRBJ1-5; v_gene: TRBV13; d_gene: .; CDR3nt: TGTGCCAGCAGCTTGGGGGGGAGTAGCAATCAGCCCCAGCATTTT; CDR3aa: CASSLGGSSNQPQHF